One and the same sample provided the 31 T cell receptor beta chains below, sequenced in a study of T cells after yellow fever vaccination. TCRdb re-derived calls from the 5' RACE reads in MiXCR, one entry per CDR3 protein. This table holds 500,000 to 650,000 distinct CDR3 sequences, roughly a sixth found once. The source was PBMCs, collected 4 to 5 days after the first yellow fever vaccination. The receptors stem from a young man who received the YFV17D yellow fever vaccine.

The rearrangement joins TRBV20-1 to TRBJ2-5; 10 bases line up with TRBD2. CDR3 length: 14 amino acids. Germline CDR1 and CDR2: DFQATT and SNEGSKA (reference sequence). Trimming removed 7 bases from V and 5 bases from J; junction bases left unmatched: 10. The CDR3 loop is CSVIALAGEETQYF. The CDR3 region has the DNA TGCAGTGTCATAGCCCTAGCGGGGGAGGAGACCCAGTACTTC.

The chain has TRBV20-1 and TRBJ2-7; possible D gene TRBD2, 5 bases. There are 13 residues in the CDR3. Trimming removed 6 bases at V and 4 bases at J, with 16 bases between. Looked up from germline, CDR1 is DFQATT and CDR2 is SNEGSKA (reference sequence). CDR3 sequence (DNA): TGCAGTGCCAGTCGACGGGGTAAATACGAGCAGTACTTC. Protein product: CSASRRGKYEQYF.

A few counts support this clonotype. CDR3 coding DNA: TGTGCCAGCAGGGCCCCGAGGGCCTATGGCTACACCTTC. This codes for CASRAPRAYGYTF. The V gene is TRBV6-1, the J gene TRBJ1-2, with no clear D. CDR1 and CDR2 from the germline V gene are MNHNS and SASEGT. The ends were cut back, 6 bases at V and 4 bases at J, with 12 bases in the middle. The CDR3 has 13 amino acids.

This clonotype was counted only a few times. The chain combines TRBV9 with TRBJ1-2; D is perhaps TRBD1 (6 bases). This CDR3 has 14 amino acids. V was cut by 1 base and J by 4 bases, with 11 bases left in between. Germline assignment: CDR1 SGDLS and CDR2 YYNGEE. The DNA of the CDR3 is TGTGCCAGCAGCGTACCAGGGGCGCGCTATGGCTACACCTTC. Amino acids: CASSVPGARYGYTF.

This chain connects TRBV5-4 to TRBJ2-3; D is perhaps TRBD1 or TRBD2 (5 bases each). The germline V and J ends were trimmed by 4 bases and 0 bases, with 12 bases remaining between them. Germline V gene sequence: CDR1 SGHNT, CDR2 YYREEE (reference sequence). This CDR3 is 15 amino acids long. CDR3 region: CASSAGAASTDTQYF. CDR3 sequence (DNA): TGTGCCAGCAGCGCCGGGGCAGCTAGCACAGATACGCAGTATTTT. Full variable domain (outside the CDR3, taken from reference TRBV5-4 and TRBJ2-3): ETGVTQSPTHLIKTRGQQVTLRCSSQSGHNTVSWYQQALGQGPQFIFQYYREEENGRGNFPPRFSGLQFPNYSSELNVNALELDDSALYLCASSAGAASTDTQYFGPGTRLTVL.

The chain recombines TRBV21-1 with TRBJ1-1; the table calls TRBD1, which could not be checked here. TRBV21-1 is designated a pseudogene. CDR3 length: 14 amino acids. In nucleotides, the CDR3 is TGTGCCAGCAGCACAGACAGGGAGGCGAGTGAAGCTTTCTTT. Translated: CASSTDREASEAFF.

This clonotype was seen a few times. The CDR3 sequence is CASSRGSRESFGANVLTF. CDR3 DNA: TGTGCCAGCAGTCGAGGGTCCAGGGAGTCGTTTGGGGCCAACGTCCTGACTTTC. The V gene is TRBV11-1, the J gene TRBJ2-6; D tentatively reads TRBD1 or TRBD2 (5 bases each). CDR3 size: 18 residues. The germline V gene has CDR1 SGHAT and CDR2 FQDESV (reference sequence). Between the trimmed V and J ends, which lost 6 bases and 3 bases, there was a span of 21 bases.

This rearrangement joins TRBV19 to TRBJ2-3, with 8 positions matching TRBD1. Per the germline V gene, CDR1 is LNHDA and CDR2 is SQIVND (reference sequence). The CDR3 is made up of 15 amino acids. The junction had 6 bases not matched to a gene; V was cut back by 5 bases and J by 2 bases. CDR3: CASSRWGQDTDTQYF. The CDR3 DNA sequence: TGTGCCAGTAGTCGATGGGGACAGGACACAGATACGCAGTATTTT.

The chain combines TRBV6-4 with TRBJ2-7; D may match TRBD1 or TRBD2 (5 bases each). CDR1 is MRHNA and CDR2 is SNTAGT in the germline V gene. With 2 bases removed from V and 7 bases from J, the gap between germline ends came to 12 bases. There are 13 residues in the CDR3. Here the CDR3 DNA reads TGTGCCAGCAGTGACGAGGGATCAGGGGAGCAGTACTTC. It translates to CASSDEGSGEQYF.

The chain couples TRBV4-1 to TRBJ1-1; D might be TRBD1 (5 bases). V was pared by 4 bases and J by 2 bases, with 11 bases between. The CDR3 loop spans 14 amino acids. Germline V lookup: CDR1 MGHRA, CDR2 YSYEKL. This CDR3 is CASSPTVVNTEAFF. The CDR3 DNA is TGCGCCAGCAGCCCGACAGTTGTTAACACTGAAGCTTTCTTT.

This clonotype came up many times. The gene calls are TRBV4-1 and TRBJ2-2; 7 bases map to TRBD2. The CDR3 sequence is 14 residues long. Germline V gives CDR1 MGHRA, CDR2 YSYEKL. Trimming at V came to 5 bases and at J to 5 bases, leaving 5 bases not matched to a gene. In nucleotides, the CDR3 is TGCGCCAGCAGCTCCCGGGACTATACCGGGGAGCTGTTTTTT. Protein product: CASSSRDYTGELFF.

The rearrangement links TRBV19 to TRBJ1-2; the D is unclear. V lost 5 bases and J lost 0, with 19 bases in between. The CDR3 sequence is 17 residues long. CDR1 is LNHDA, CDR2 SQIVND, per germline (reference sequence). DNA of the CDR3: TGTGCCAGTAGTGCCTCCCCTTGGAATGTACCTAACTATGGCTACACCTTC. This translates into CASSASPWNVPNYGYTF.

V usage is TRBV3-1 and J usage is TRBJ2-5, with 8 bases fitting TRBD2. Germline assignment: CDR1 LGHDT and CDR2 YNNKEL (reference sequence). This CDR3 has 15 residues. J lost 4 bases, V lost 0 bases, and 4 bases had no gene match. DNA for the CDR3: TGTGCCAGCAGCCAAGAGGGAACTAGCGGAGAGACCCAGTACTTC. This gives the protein CASSQEGTSGETQYF.

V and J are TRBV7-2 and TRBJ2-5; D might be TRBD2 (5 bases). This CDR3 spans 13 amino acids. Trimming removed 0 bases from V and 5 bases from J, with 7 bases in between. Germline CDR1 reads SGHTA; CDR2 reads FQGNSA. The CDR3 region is CASSLARAETQYF. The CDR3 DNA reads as TGTGCCAGCAGCTTAGCGCGGGCGGAGACCCAGTACTTC.

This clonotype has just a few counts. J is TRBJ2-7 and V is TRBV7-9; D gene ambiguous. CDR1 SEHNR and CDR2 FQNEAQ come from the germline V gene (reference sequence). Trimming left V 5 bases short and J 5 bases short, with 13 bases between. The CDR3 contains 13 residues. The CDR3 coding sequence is TGTGCCAGCAGCCCGACTCGGGTGGACGAGCAGTACGTC. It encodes CASSPTRVDEQYV.

The CDR3 reads CASSAGGPYEQYV. CDR3 nucleotides: TGTGCCAGCAGCGCAGGGGGTCCCTACGAGCAGTACGTC. V usage is TRBV6-1 and J usage is TRBJ2-7; 7 positions agree with TRBD1. The CDR3 extends over 13 amino acids. Germline lookup yields CDR1 MNHNS and CDR2 SASEGT. V was pared by 6 bases and J by 2 bases, with 4 bases of the junction left unmatched.

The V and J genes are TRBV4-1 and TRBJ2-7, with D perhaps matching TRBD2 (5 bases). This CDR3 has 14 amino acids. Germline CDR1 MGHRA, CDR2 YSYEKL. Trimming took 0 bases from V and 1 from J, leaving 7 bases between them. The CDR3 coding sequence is TGCGCCAGCAGCCAAGATCGAGGGTCCTACGAGCAGTACGTC. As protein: CASSQDRGSYEQYV.

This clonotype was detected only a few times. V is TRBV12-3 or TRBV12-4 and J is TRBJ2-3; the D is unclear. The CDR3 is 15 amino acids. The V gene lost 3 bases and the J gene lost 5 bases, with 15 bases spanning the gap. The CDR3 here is CASSFREARRDTQYF. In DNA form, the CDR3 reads TGTGCCAGCAGTTTCCGTGAGGCACGCAGAGATACGCAGTATTTT.

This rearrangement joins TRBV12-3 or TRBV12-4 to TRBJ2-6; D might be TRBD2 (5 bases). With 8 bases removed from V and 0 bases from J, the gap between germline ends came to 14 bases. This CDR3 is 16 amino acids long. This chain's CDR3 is CASGRDTISGANVLTF. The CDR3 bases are TGTGCCAGCGGACGGGATACTATCTCTGGGGCCAACGTCCTGACTTTC.

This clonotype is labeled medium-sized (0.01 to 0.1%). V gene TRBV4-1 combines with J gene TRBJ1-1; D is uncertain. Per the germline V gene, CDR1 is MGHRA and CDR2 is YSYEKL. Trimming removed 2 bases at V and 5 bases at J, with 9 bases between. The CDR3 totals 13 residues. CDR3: CASSQREVTEAFF. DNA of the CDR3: TGCGCCAGCAGCCAACGGGAAGTTACTGAAGCTTTCTTT.

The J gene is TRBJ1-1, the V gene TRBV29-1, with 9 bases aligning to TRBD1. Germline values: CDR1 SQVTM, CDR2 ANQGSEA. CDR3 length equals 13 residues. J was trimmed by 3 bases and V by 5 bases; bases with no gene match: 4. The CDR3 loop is CSVSGTGYTEAFF. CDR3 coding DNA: TGCAGCGTTTCCGGGACAGGGTACACTGAAGCTTTCTTT.

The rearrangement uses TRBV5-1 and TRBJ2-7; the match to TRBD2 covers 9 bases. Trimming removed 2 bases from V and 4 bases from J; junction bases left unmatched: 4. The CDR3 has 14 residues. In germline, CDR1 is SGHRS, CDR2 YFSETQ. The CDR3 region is CASSFGSGSYEQYV. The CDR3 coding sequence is TGCGCCAGCAGCTTTGGTAGCGGGAGTTACGAGCAGTACGTC.

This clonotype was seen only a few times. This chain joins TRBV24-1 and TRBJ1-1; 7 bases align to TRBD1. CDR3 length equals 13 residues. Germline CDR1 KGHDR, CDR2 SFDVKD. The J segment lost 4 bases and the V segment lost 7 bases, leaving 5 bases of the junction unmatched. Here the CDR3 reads CATSPRGGTEAFF. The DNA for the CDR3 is TGTGCCACCAGCCCCAGGGGGGGCACTGAAGCTTTCTTT.

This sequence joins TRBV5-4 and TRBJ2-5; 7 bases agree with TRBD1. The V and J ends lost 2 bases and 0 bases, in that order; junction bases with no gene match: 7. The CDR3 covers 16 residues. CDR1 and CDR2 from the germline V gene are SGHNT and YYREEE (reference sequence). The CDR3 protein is CASSLGGSSYQETQYF. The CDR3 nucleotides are TGTGCCAGCAGCTTAGGGGGCTCATCGTACCAAGAGACCCAGTACTTC.

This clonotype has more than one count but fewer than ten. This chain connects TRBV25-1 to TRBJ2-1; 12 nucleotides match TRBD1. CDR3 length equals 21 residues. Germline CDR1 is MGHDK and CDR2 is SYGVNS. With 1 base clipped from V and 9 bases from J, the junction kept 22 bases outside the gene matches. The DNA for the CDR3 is TGTGCCAGCAGTGAATTTTGCCAGGCTTTCCAAGGCGGGACAGGGGGCGGTGAGCAGTTCTTC. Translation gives CASSEFCQAFQGGTGGGEQFF.

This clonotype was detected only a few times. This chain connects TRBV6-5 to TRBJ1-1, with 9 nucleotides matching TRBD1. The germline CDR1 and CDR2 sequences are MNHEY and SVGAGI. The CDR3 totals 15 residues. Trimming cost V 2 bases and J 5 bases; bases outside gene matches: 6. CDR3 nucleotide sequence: TGTGCCAGCAGTTACCGAAGACAGGGGGGGACTGAAGCTTTCTTT. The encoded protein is CASSYRRQGGTEAFF.

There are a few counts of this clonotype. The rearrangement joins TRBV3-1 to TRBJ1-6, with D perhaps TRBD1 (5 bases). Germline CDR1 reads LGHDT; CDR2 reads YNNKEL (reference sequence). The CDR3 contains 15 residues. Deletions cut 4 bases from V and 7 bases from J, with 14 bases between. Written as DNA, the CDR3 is TGTGCCAGCAGCCCCGGGACGGGCGAGAATTCACCCCTCCACTTT. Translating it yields CASSPGTGENSPLHF.

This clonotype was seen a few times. The CDR3 loop is CASSFINSPLHF. Here the CDR3 DNA reads TGTGCCAGCAGCTTCATTAATTCACCCCTCCACTTT. The chain joins TRBV7-9 to TRBJ1-6, with no clear D. The CDR3 extends over 12 amino acids. V was shortened by 3 bases and J by 6 bases, with 3 bases between the two germline ends. Germline lookup yields CDR1 SEHNR and CDR2 FQNEAQ (reference sequence).

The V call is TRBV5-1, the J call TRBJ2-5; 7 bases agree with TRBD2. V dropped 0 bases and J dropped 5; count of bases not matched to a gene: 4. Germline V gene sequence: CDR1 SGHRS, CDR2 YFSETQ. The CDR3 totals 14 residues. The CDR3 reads CASSLVTAGETQYF. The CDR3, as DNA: TGCGCCAGCAGCTTGGTTACAGCGGGGGAGACCCAGTACTTC. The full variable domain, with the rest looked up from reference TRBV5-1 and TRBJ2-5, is KAGVTQTPRYLIKTRGQQVTLSCSPISGHRSVSWYQQTPGQGLQFLFEYFSETQRNKGNFPGRFSGRQFSNSRSEMNVSTLELGDSALYLCASSLVTAGETQYFGPGTRLLVL.

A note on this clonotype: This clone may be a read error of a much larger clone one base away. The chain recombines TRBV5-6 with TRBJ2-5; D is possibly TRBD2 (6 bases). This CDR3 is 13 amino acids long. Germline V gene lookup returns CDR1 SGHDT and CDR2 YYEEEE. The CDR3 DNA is TGTGCCAGCAGCATGACTAGTATAGAGACCCAGAACTTC. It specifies CASSMTSIETQNF.

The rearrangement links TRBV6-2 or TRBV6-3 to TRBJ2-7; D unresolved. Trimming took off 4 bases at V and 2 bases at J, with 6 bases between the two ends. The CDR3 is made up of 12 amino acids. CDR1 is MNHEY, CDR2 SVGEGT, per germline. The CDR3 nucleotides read TGTGCCAGCAGTTTCGCCCCCTACGAGCAGTACTTC. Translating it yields CASSFAPYEQYF.